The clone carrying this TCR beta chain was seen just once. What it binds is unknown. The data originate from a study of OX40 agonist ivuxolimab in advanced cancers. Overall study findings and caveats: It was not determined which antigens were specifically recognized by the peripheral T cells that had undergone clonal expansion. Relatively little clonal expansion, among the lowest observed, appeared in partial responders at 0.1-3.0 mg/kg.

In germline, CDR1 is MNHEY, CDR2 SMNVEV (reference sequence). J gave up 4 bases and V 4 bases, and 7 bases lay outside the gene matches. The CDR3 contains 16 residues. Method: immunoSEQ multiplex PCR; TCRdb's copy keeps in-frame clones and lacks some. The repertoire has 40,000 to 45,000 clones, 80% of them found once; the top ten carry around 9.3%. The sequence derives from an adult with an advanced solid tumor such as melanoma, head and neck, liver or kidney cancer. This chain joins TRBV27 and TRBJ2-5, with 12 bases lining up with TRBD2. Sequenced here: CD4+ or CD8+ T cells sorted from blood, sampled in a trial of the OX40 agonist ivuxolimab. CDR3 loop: CASSSWTSGTGETQYF. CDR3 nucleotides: TGTGCCAGCAGTTCATGGACTAGCGGGACGGGAGAGACCCAGTACTTC.